This TCR beta chain originates from a study of cytomegalovirus exposure and HLA in healthy donors (dated by TCRdb to 2017 to 2019). Looking at the study overall: In an earlier analysis of 550 to 750 of the donors, 276 Gb of sequence data and 90 million to 120 million unique TCR beta sequences from about 179 million T cells were reported. The study used immunosequencing to profile the T cell repertoires of some 600 subjects and linked those repertoires to cytomegalovirus serostatus. All discovery cohort repertoires had been generated using a single sequencing platform. To study patterns of TCR occurrence, a later analysis re-analyzed previously published TCR beta repertoires from 600 to 750 donors and added high-resolution HLA genotyping. Roughly 300 gigabases of sequencing data and roughly 81 million unique TCR sequences made up an early release that covered several hundred HLA-typed donors. A later genetic analysis used genome-wide SNP genotypes for about 60% of the 666 donors, treating that subset as a discovery cohort. Rather than using new phenotypic data, the later analysis identified candidate immune exposures from TCR beta sequences and from how often those sequences occurred across donors. The genetic ancestry cluster associated with self-reported Caucasian donors included 81% of the roughly 380 genotyped donors. A few DR-DQ haplotypes were treated as single units for association and clustering because of strong linkage in the cohort. High-throughput TCR immunosequencing, statistical association of individual TCRs with disease status, and machine learning were combined to predict cytomegalovirus infection status. Typing coverage differed by locus: A, B, C, DRB1 and DQB1 were typed in about 620-630 donors, DQA1 in about 500, DPA1 in 600 to 610, and DPB1 in roughly 450. To decide whether each TCR beta V gene segment behaved as functional or pseudogenic, an earlier analysis of several hundred of the donors relied on high-throughput TCR beta sequencing. HLA typing covered class I and class II loci at four-digit resolution. Besides the first cohort of more than 650 subjects, a separate validation cohort made up of roughly 120 different subjects was used. The study aimed to test whether signatures of past pathogen exposure could be identified by cataloging public T cell receptors. Alongside the repertoire data, information on donor age, sex, ethnicity and CMV serostatus was compiled. On average, about 200,000 unique TCR beta nucleotide sequences were sequenced per donor among some 430 genotyped donors of the cohort, with roughly 19% of those sequences being non-productive. The research as a whole found: Correlated functional status among segregating V segments might reflect linkage disequilibrium, but an unknown experimental factor could not be ruled out. A later analysis reported that several top co-occurrence clusters appeared linked to parvovirus B19, influenza, CMV and Epstein-Barr virus. Compared with equally common non-associated chains, HLA-associated TCR beta chains in a later analysis were more clonally expanded and had lower generation probabilities. Cytomegalovirus status was reported to be diagnosed by the classifier with high specificity and sensitivity in both the original and validation cohorts. In a later analysis, around 17,000 TCR beta sequences were associated with specific HLA alleles at a false discovery rate of 0.05. When HLA alleles, especially DR and DQ, strongly co-occurred, attributing TCR associations to individual alleles was difficult. A further reported finding was that TCR beta sequences accurately predicted the HLA-A and HLA-B alleles for most subjects in the first cohort. In a later genetic analysis, fewer N-insertions in productive TCRs were reported among donors in an Asian-associated ancestry cluster than the roughly 640-donor mean. This cohort had only TCR beta chains sequenced, and the lack of alpha or paired-chain data limited which features could be detected. It was suggested by the authors that the approach could potentially be generalized to other disease states and immunological phenotypes. HLA typing was unavailable for some donors at each locus, so association tests used only the typed subset. The only immune exposure information available for the cohort was CMV serostatus. The 87-base-pair reads could not distinguish some IMGT-functional V segments, including TRBV6-2 and TRBV6-3, so those segments were excluded. In an earlier analysis of roughly 560 of the donors, most TCR beta V segments were observed in productive rearrangements about 87% or about 30% of the time, broadly matching IMGT annotations. Roughly uniform sequencing depth across donors was assumed in presence/absence analyses, although this assumption may not hold. V-gene and J-gene trimming of TCR beta chains was associated with a missense DCLRE1C variant in a later genetic analysis, and the association was replicated in an independent cohort. A later analysis found that TCR association rates varied across HLA loci, with DRB1 alleles showing the most associated TCRs and HLA-C alleles the fewest. A cluster of highly shared sequence variants was judged likely to be a technical artifact of the sequencing pipeline. Because counts were too low, roughly 16 rarely observed V segments, including chromosome 9 orphons, were left out of the earlier analysis of approximately 500 of the donors. In vitro tests confirmed that a few of the cytomegalovirus-associated TCR beta chains recognize cytomegalovirus antigens. In the study, around 160 TCR beta chains were listed as associated with cytomegalovirus. Across donors, most TCR sequences were observed very rarely, whereas some public TCRs were present in many individuals. A later analysis found that most CMV-associated TCR beta chains appeared HLA-restricted, with HLA associations seemingly driven largely by CMV exposure.

Libraries were prepared through the immunoSEQ multiplex PCR assay. A mixture of 60 forward primers for TCR Vbeta segments and 13 reverse primers for TCR Jbeta segments was used in the multiplex PCR. Amplification of the CDR3 region of rearranged TCR beta genes was performed with a multiplex PCR assay on genomic DNA. The amplified TCR beta libraries were sequenced on the Illumina HiSeq System as 87-base-pair reads. The source study handled its data this way. A later analysis tallied tens of millions of unique TCR beta chains across the 700 or so repertoires, and about 12 million of those chains were shared by two or more donors. To remove PCR and sequencing errors, raw reads were error-corrected and collapsed into unique sequences using a nearest-neighbor algorithm that merged closely related sequences. V, D and J gene segments were assigned by aligning CDR3 sequences to IMGT reference sequences. For a sequence to be retained, at least a six-nucleotide match to both a V gene segment and a J gene segment was required. Rearrangements were classified as productive when the CDR3 lacked stop codons and remained in frame with V and J, and all other rearrangements were classified as non-productive. Following IMGT convention, CDR3 was defined as the stretch from the second conserved V-encoded cysteine to the conserved J-encoded phenylalanine. The earlier analysis of fewer than 750 of the donors excluded sequences that lacked an unambiguous match to a single V gene segment. In an earlier analysis of about 590 of the donors, a V segment was called functional when productive rearrangements were above 56.7%, and segregating when the standard deviation between donors exceeded 5%. A statistical classification framework was built to diagnose cytomegalovirus status from the catalog of TCR beta chain sequences. In a later analysis, TCR nucleotide sequences were compared against IMGT/GENE-DB human TR gene sequences so that V and J genes could be assigned. A later analysis assigned CDR3 sequences and most-parsimonious VDJ recombination scenarios with the TCRdist pipeline. In a later analysis, every TCR beta chain was defined by the combination of its CDR3 amino acid sequence and its V-gene family, and reads without a unique V-gene family were dropped. A later analysis removed 450 to 600 highly shared, low-generation-probability nucleotide sequences to deal with suspected cross-contamination and a sequencing artifact. For each public chain, a later analysis derived a clonal expansion index from normalized ranks of inferred template counts within each repertoire. In a later analysis, generation probabilities were computed using a VDJ recombination model fitted to out-of-frame rearrangements, and the results were checked against IGoR. In a later analysis, TCR-TCR, TCR-HLA and TCR-CMV co-occurrence was scored with hypergeometric tests, and a repertoire-size bias correction was applied to TCR pairs. False discovery rates were estimated in a later analysis by permuting HLA or CMV assignments 20 times. A later analysis grouped co-occurring TCRs with DBSCAN, adding TCRdist sequence similarity when clustering within HLA-allele-positive subsets. Co-occurrence clustering excluded repertoires with fewer than 30,000 or more than 120,000 public chains, plus five with anomalous nucleotide sharing. TCRdb stores this immuneACCESS table with in-frame sequences only. Part of the clones is absent; in the studies checked, under half of the shortfall reflects unresolved V genes, and no reason is known for the rest. From that table come the V and J calls and clone size; the DNA was used to work out D and trimming. For this sample there are 110,000 or so clones; 70% to 85% appear just once. The leading ten clones occupy roughly 2.5% of the sample.

The cohort consisted of more than 650 healthy bone marrow donors. At the time of sampling, every cohort member was nominally healthy, though immune exposures that went unrecorded were likely present. The donor was CMV seronegative and belonged to the group of 350 to 400 seronegative cohort members. A peripheral blood sample was provided by each donor, and peripheral blood mononuclear cells were used for TCR beta sequencing. The Qiagen DNeasy Blood Extraction Kit was used to extract genomic DNA from the blood cell samples. Points on this clone: The target of this receptor is not known. No quality values exist for individual bases; no much larger clone is one base distant.

V and J are trimmed by 0 bases and 8 bases, and the gene matches miss 5 bases of the junction. The CDR3, from cysteine to phenylalanine, totals 14 residues. The DNA shown is the 42-base CDR3, in frame from base 1. CDR1 and CDR2 are read off the germline V gene (reference sequence) as SGHNT and YYREEE. The sample was PBMCs. This sequence uses TRBV5-4 and TRBJ2-1; 7 central nucleotides agree with TRBD2. The TCR comes from a woman between 18 and 29 years old in good health and CMV-seronegative. The base sequence is TGTGCCAGCAGCTTGGGTAGCGGGTGGGATGAGCAGTTCTTC. Its product reads: CASSLGSGWDEQFF.